These 17 T cell receptor beta chains came from one sample sequenced in a study of cytomegalovirus exposure and HLA in healthy donors. Both 60 Vbeta primers and 13 Jbeta primers went into the PCR. TCRdb's table, derived via immunoSEQ multiplex PCR, lists solely in-frame clones and lacks some. The data hold around 60,000 clones, with roughly 73% observed a single time. Material for sequencing was PBMCs. All receptors come from a woman between 35 and 50 years old in good health and CMV-seropositive.

The chain combines TRBV10-3 with TRBJ2-7; a weak D match, TRBD2 (5 bases). Germline-derived CDR1 and CDR2 are ENHRY and SYGVKD. The V and J ends lost 6 bases and 5 bases respectively, with 14 bases between them. The CDR3 runs to 13 residues. The CDR3 DNA reads TGTGCCATCAGCGGAAACCCGGAGGACGAGCAGTACTTC. The encoded protein is CAISGNPEDEQYF.

CDR3 DNA sequence: TGCGCCAGCAGCGGGGGACAGGGGACCTACAATGAGCAGTTCTTC. Encoded protein: CASSGGQGTYNEQFF. The chain employs TRBV5-1 and TRBJ2-1; 10 bases are shared with TRBD1. The CDR3 has 15 residues. CDR1 and CDR2 from the germline V gene are SGHRS and YFSETQ. J lost 2 bases, V lost 4 bases, and 3 bases had no gene match. The full variable domain, completed using reference TRBV5-1 and TRBJ2-1, is KAGVTQTPRYLIKTRGQQVTLSCSPISGHRSVSWYQQTPGQGLQFLFEYFSETQRNKGNFPGRFSGRQFSNSRSEMNVSTLELGDSALYLCASSGGQGTYNEQFFGPGTRLTVL.

The gene calls are TRBV7-9 and TRBJ2-3, with D perhaps matching TRBD1 (6 bases). The CDR3 length is 12 residues. Germline V gene data show CDR1 as SEHNR and CDR2 as FQNEAQ (reference sequence). V gave up 10 bases and J gave up 3 bases, with 11 bases separating them. The CDR3 reads CATEGDTDTQYF. The CDR3 bases are TGTGCCACCGAGGGGGATACAGATACGCAGTATTTT.

The V call is TRBV11-2, the J call TRBJ2-2; 7 bases line up with TRBD1. Trimming removed 3 bases from V and 3 bases from J; junction bases left unmatched: 4. The germline CDR1 and CDR2 sequences are SGHAT and FQNNGV. The CDR3 is made up of 15 amino acids. CDR3 sequence (DNA): TGTGCCAGCAGCTTGGGACAGCTCTACACCGGGGAGCTGTTTTTT. Protein sequence: CASSLGQLYTGELFF.

This clone was counted between two and nine times. The junction departs from germline at one end; a sequencing error may be responsible. The rearrangement uses TRBV25-1 and TRBJ2-1; 11 positions match TRBD2. Germline V gene data show CDR1 as MGHDK and CDR2 as SYGVNS. The CDR3 is 14 residues long. CDR3 coding DNA: TGTGCCAGCAGTGAGGTAGCGGGGGGGCCCAGGGTGATCTTC. Amino acid sequence: CASSEVAGGPRVIF.

The J gene is TRBJ1-2, the V gene TRBV7-9, with TRBD1 identical over 7 bases. Trimming cost V 6 bases and J 3 bases; bases outside gene matches: 10. This CDR3 has 15 residues. CDR1 and CDR2 from the germline V gene are SEHNR and FQNEAQ (reference sequence). CDR3 protein: CASSLSGGKDYGYTF. The CDR3 nucleotides are TGTGCCAGCAGTTTATCAGGGGGGAAGGACTATGGCTACACCTTC. Supplemented by reference TRBV7-9 and TRBJ1-2, the full variable domain reads DTGVSQNPRHKITKRGQNVTFRCDPISEHNRLYWYRQTLGQGPEFLTYFQNEAQLEKSRLLSDRFSAERPKGSFSTLEIQRTEQGDSAMYLCASSLSGGKDYGYTFGSGTRLTVV.

The sample holds a few counts of this clone. This chain links TRBV6-5 with TRBJ1-2, with TRBD1 identical over 7 bases. The CDR3 runs to 14 residues. Trimming cost V 6 bases and J 6 bases; bases outside gene matches: 10. Germline-derived CDR1 and CDR2 are MNHEY and SVGAGI. The chain's CDR3 is CASRSDRVAHGYTF. DNA of the CDR3: TGTGCCAGCAGAAGCGACAGGGTGGCCCATGGCTACACCTTC.

This chain uses TRBV27 with TRBJ2-1, with TRBD1 matching over 7 bases. The CDR3 has 17 residues. Losses at the gene ends were 5 bases for V and 3 bases for J; bases not matched to a gene: 13. CDR1 and CDR2 from the germline V gene are MNHEY and SMNVEV (reference sequence). The CDR3 spells CASSTLRTGLVYNEQFF. The CDR3 bases are TGTGCCAGCAGTACTTTAAGGACAGGCCTTGTCTACAATGAGCAGTTCTTC.

This chain connects TRBV6-5 to TRBJ2-2, with TRBD2 matching 8 bases. Germline V gene sequence: CDR1 MNHEY, CDR2 SVGAGI. V lost 3 bases to trimming and J lost 1 base; unmatched junction nucleotides: 4. The CDR3 spans 16 residues. CDR3 nucleotides: TGTGCCAGCAGTTATTTCGGGAGGGAGAACACCGGGGAGCTGTTTTTT. Its protein product is CASSYFGRENTGELFF.

This chain joins TRBV5-1 and TRBJ2-1; 7 bases align to TRBD2. The junction had 13 bases not matched to a gene; V was cut back by 6 bases and J by 7 bases. The length of the CDR3 is 15 residues. CDR1 and CDR2 from the germline V gene are SGHRS and YFSETQ. The CDR3 sequence: CASTPSSWGGNEQFF. The DNA of the CDR3 is TGCGCCAGCACCCCTTCTTCGTGGGGGGGGAATGAGCAGTTCTTC.

The J gene is TRBJ2-1, the V gene TRBV14; TRBD2 matches at 7 bases. Germline CDR1 is SGHDN and CDR2 is FVKESK. J lost 7 bases, V lost 6 bases, and 12 bases had no gene match. The CDR3 extends over 15 amino acids. In DNA, the CDR3 is TGTGCCAGCAGTCCCTTGACTAGCCTTTGGAATGAGCAGTTCTTC. The encoded protein is CASSPLTSLWNEQFF.

The V call is TRBV10-3, the J call TRBJ2-3; the match to TRBD2 covers 7 bases. The germline V gene has CDR1 ENHRY and CDR2 SYGVKD. CDR3 length: 15 amino acids. V dropped 7 bases and J dropped 3; count of bases not matched to a gene: 10. The DNA of the CDR3 is TGTGCCATCACCCCGGGGAGGGGTTTGACAGATACGCAGTATTTT. This codes for CAITPGRGLTDTQYF.

This clone was observed a single time. The chain combines TRBV7-2 with TRBJ2-5; D unresolved. Trimming shortened V by 5 bases and J by 5 bases, and 9 bases separated the two germline ends. The CDR3 extends over 12 amino acids. Per germline, CDR1 SGHTA and CDR2 FQGNSA. The CDR3 protein is CASSPFGETQYF. For the CDR3, the DNA is TGTGCCAGCAGCCCCTTCGGGGAGACCCAGTACTTC.

There are a few counts of this clone. The chain carries TRBV9 and TRBJ1-1, with 8 bases aligning to TRBD1. The CDR3 spans 13 residues. Germline CDR1 and CDR2: SGDLS and YYNGEE. Trimming removed 4 bases from V and 5 bases from J; junction bases left unmatched: 4. CDR3 amino acids: CASSRDRITEAFF. For the CDR3, the DNA is TGTGCCAGCAGCAGGGACAGGATTACTGAAGCTTTCTTT.

The genes are TRBV5-1 and TRBJ1-1; tentatively, D is TRBD1 (6 bases). The CDR3 is 14 amino acids. V lost 3 bases and J 3 bases, leaving 12 bases between the germline ends. Germline CDR1 SGHRS, CDR2 YFSETQ. CDR3: CASSSTGLDTEAFF. For the CDR3, the DNA is TGCGCCAGCAGCTCTACAGGGTTGGACACTGAAGCTTTCTTT. Drawing the rest from reference TRBV5-1 and TRBJ1-1, the complete variable domain is KAGVTQTPRYLIKTRGQQVTLSCSPISGHRSVSWYQQTPGQGLQFLFEYFSETQRNKGNFPGRFSGRQFSNSRSEMNVSTLELGDSALYLCASSSTGLDTEAFFGQGTRLTVV.

The chain links TRBV30 to TRBJ1-5; the D is unclear. Trimming cost V 5 bases and J 2 bases, with 10 bases left between them. The CDR3 contains 13 residues. Germline V lookup: CDR1 GTSNPN, CDR2 SVGIG (reference sequence). The chain's CDR3 is CAWSGGGNQPQHF. CDR3 bases: TGTGCCTGGTCGGGCGGGGGCAATCAGCCCCAGCATTTT.

The chain carries TRBV5-6 and TRBJ1-5; 10 bases map to TRBD1. The V gene end was trimmed by 5 bases and the J gene end by 2 bases; junction bases not matched to a gene: 10. The CDR3 runs 17 residues. Germline-derived CDR1 and CDR2 are SGHDT and YYEEEE. CDR3: CASSYGTGVWGNQPQHF. Written as DNA, the CDR3 is TGTGCCAGCAGTTACGGGACAGGGGTTTGGGGCAATCAGCCCCAGCATTTT. Full variable domain (rest looked up from reference TRBV5-6 and TRBJ1-5): DAGVTQSPTHLIKTRGQQVTLRCSPKSGHDTVSWYQQALGQGPQFIFQYYEEEERQRGNFPDRFSGHQFPNYSSELNVNALLLGDSALYLCASSYGTGVWGNQPQHFGDGTRLSIL.